Sequencing of this T cell receptor (beta chain) was carried out in a study of OX40 agonist ivuxolimab in advanced cancers. Repertoires were generated with immunoSEQ multiplex PCR, while TCRdb's copy carries only in-frame clones and drops some. The table lists some 35,000 clones, roughly 87% of them singletons, with roughly 9.1% in the top ten. In this sample, this clone turned up a few times. The sequence came from an adult with an advanced solid tumor such as melanoma, head and neck, liver or kidney cancer. This specimen consisted of CD4+ or CD8+ T cells sorted from blood, obtained in a trial of the OX40 agonist ivuxolimab.

This CDR3 reads CASAPRMGRELFF. CDR3 bases: TGCGCCAGCGCCCCCCGCATGGGGCGGGAGCTGTTTTTT. The chain is built from TRBV10-1 and TRBJ2-2; TRBD1 is a possible D gene (5 bases). V lost 8 bases and J 9 bases, leaving 16 bases between the germline ends. Germline values: CDR1 WNHNN, CDR2 SYGVQD (reference sequence). The CDR3 covers 13 residues.